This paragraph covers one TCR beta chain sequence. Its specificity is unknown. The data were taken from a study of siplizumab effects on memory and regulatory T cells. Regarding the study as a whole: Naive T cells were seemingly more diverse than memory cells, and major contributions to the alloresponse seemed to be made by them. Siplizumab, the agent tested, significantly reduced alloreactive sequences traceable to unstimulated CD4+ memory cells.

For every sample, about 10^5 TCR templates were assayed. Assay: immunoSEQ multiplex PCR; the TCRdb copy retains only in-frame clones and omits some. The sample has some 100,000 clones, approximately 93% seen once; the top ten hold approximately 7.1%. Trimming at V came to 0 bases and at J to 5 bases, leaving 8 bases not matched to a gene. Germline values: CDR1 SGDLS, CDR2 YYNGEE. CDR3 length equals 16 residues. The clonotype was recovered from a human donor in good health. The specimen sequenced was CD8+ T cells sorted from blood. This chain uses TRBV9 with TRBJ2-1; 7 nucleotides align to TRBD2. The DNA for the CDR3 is TGTGCCAGCAGCGTAGGTGGTCTAGCGGCAAACAATGAGCAGTTCTTC. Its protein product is CASSVGGLAANNEQFF.